This TCR beta chain is from a study of blood T cell repertoires in COVID-19. Study-wide background: There were acute and convalescent COVID-19 samples, and they came from the United States, Italy and Spain.

CDR1 ENHRY and CDR2 SYGVKD come from the germline V gene. The ends were cut back, 0 bases at V and 1 base at J, with 14 bases in the middle. This CDR3 is 17 amino acids long. Generated by immunoSEQ multiplex PCR, the TCRdb table keeps only in-frame clones and is missing some. The table has 250,000 or so clones, 90% to 95% seen once. This chain joins TRBV10-3 and TRBJ2-3; possible D gene TRBD1, 5 bases. The specimen was PBMCs or T cells enriched from blood (not recorded which). The sequence was collected from a human donor in a cohort exposed to, infected with or recovered from COVID-19 (not recorded which). The donor label of this sample is uncertain. This CDR3 reads CAISESSGALGTDTQYF. The CDR3 nucleotides are TGTGCCATCAGTGAGTCGAGTGGGGCCCTCGGCACAGATACGCAGTATTTT.